The next 6 T cell receptor beta chains were all read from a single sample in a study of blood T cells in healthy people across ages. Sample-barcoded 5' priming and a J-beta primer mix drove a second PCR of roughly 6 to 12 cycles. TCRdb fed the 5' RACE reads into MiXCR, producing one record per CDR3 protein. The data contain 540,000 or so distinct CDR3 sequences, 40% to 55% of them singletons. Input material: blood. The receptors were sampled from a man older than 75 in good health.

The chain combines TRBV11-3 with TRBJ1-1, with a tentative D call TRBD1 (5 bases). Germline V CDR1 and CDR2: SGHNT, YENEEA. The CDR3 totals 13 residues. V was cut by 4 bases and J by 8 bases, with 14 bases left in between. DNA for the CDR3: TGTGCCAGCAGCTCGACACAGGCAAACGAAGCTTTCTTT. It codes for CASSSTQANEAFF. Full variable domain (rest looked up from reference TRBV11-3 and TRBJ1-1): EAGVVQSPRYKIIEKKQPVAFWCNPISGHNTLYWYLQNLGQGPELLIRYENEEAVDDSQLPKDRFSAERLKGVDSTLKIQPAELGDSAVYLCASSSTQANEAFFGQGTRLTVV.

This clonotype was picked up a small number of times. The chain recombines TRBV28 with TRBJ2-7, with D uncertain. The DNA matches TRBJ2-5 better at its end, which makes the J call doubtful. This CDR3 contains 13 residues. CDR1 and CDR2 from the germline V gene are MDHEN and SYDVKM. For the CDR3, the DNA is TGTGCCAGCAGCCAAACTAAGGCTGAGACCCAGTACTTC. Translating it yields CASSQTKAETQYF.

To note about this clonotype: A much bigger clone sits one base away, suggesting this may be a read error. The chain uses TRBV6-6 and TRBJ2-7, with 8 bases that match TRBD2. Germline V gene lookup returns CDR1 MNHNY and CDR2 SVGAGI (reference sequence). The junction had 14 bases not matched to a gene; V was cut back by 6 bases and J by 7 bases. CDR3 size: 15 residues. CDR3: CASSRYGGDYNEQYF. DNA for the CDR3: TGTGCCAGCAGCCGGTACGGGGGGGATTACAATGAGCAGTACTTC.

For the CDR3, the DNA is TGTGCCAGCAGTTTTAGAATGGGGGACAATATTTACGAGCAGTACTTC. It translates to CASSFRMGDNIYEQYF. J is TRBJ2-7 and V is TRBV12-3 or TRBV12-4, with D maybe TRBD1 (6 bases). The V and J ends lost 3 bases and 4 bases respectively, with 19 bases between them. The CDR3 consists of 16 residues.

The chain recombines TRBV6-2 or TRBV6-3 with TRBJ1-4; 7 bases align to TRBD1. The CDR3 is 17 residues long. V shed 6 bases and J 2 bases; nucleotides not matched to a gene: 12. Germline-derived CDR1 and CDR2 are MNHEY and SVGEGT. The CDR3 DNA is TGTGCCAGCAGCCAATCCTCCGGGACAGCGACTAATGAAAAACTGTTTTTT. Its protein product is CASSQSSGTATNEKLFF.

The chain uses TRBV7-9 and TRBJ1-2; D remains ambiguous. The germline V gene encodes CDR1 SEHNR and CDR2 FQNEAQ (reference sequence). The CDR3 contains 12 residues. Trimming removed 3 bases from V and 7 bases from J, with 9 bases in between. The CDR3 coding sequence is TGTGCCAGCAGCTTCCCGGCGGGTGGCTACACCTTC. Amino acids: CASSFPAGGYTF.